This T cell receptor (beta chain) was sequenced during a study of response to subunit inactivated influenza vaccine. One entry per CDR3 protein, called by TCRdb with MiXCR from the RT-PCR reads. The table shows 550,000 to 600,000 distinct CDR3 sequences, with about 10% occurring only once. Whole-study results and caveats: The authors put forward the suggestion that each seasonal influenza vaccination may bring in only a limited number of new T cells.

V lost 6 bases to trimming and J lost 6 bases; unmatched junction nucleotides: 5. Per germline, CDR1 DFQATT and CDR2 SNEGSKA (reference sequence). The CDR3 length is 12 residues. This clonotype turned up a few times. Its specificity is unknown. The TCR sequence derives from a man aged 45-60 years who received an inactivated influenza vaccine. The input for sequencing was PBMCs from blood, taken on the day of vaccination. The chain combines TRBV20-1 with TRBJ2-7; 10 nucleotides align to TRBD1. The CDR3 region has the DNA TGCAGTGCGACCGGGACAGGGGTCGAGCAGTACTTC. This translates into CSATGTGVEQYF.